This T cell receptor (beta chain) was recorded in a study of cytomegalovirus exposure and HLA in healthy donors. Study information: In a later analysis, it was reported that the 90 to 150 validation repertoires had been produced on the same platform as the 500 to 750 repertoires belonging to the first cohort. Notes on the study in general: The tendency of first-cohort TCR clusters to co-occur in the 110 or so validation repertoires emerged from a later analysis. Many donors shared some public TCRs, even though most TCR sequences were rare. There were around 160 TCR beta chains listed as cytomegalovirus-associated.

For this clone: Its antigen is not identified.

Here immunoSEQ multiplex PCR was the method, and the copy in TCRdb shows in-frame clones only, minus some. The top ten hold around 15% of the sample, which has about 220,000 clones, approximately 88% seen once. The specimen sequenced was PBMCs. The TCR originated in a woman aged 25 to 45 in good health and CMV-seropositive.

The CDR3 nucleotides are TGTGCCAGCAGCTTAGGGCTAGCGGACTACCAGGGAGATACGCAGTATTTT. Its translation is CASSLGLADYQGDTQYF. The J gene is TRBJ2-3, the V gene TRBV7-6; 7 bases align to TRBD2. This CDR3 is 17 amino acids long. CDR1 is SGHVS and CDR2 is FNYEAQ in the germline V gene. V was pared by 1 base and J by 5 bases, with 12 bases of the junction left unmatched.